The rows below give T cell receptor beta chains drawn from one sample of a study of response to subunit inactivated influenza vaccine. Each CDR3 protein is one row after TCRdb ran MiXCR on the RT-PCR reads. The repertoire holds about 150,000 distinct CDR3 sequences, with around 11% as singletons. Sequences were derived from CD8+ T cells sorted from PBMCs, sampled around 25 months after vaccination. All receptors come from a man between 50 and 75 years old who received an inactivated influenza vaccine. The CDR3 runs from the conserved cysteine through the conserved F or W. The order of the fields is V gene, J gene, D gene, clone size, CDR3 protein, CDR3 DNA. A D gene is named only where the DNA matches it firmly. Expanded clones get a size class; other rows say once, few or many, or leave the size out.

TRBV28	TRBJ2-2	-	-	CASIGQMNTGELFF	TGTGCCAGCATAGGACAGATGAACACCGGGGAGCTGTTTTTT
TRBV18	TRBJ2-7	TRBD2	-	CASSPTSGGAWIEEQYF	TGTGCCAGCTCACCAACTAGCGGGGGGGCCTGGATCGAGGAGCAGTACTTC
TRBV6-5	TRBJ2-1	TRBD2	few	CASSYYAGGTNEQFF	TGTGCCAGCAGTTACTATGCGGGGGGGACCAATGAGCAGTTCTTC
TRBV27	TRBJ2-2	-	-	CATVDHFSPANTGELFF	TGTGCCACGGTAGATCATTTTAGCCCCGCGAACACCGGGGAGCTGTTTTTT
TRBV19	TRBJ1-1	-	-	CASSIQGDTEAFF	TGTGCCAGTAGTATTCAAGGGGACACTGAAGCTTTCTTT
TRBV29-1	TRBJ2-6	TRBD1	few	CSVGQSSGANVLTF	TGCAGCGTGGGACAGAGCTCTGGGGCCAACGTCCTGACTTTC
TRBV7-6	TRBJ2-7	-	few	CASSLADWDEQYF	TGTGCCAGCAGCTTAGCGGATTGGGACGAGCAGTACTTC
TRBV25-1	TRBJ2-6	TRBD1	few	CASTNRDRASGANVLTF	TGTGCCAGCACTAACCGGGACAGGGCCTCTGGGGCCAACGTCCTGACTTTC
TRBV20-1	TRBJ2-7	TRBD1	many	CSAREDRATGYEQYF	TGCAGTGCTAGAGAAGACAGGGCCACGGGGTACGAGCAGTACTTC
TRBV27	TRBJ1-1	TRBD1	-	CASSFSGGGNTEAFF	TGTGCCAGCAGTTTTTCAGGGGGAGGGAACACTGAAGCTTTCTTT
TRBV15	TRBJ2-1	TRBD1	few	CATSRGTGGYNEQFF	TGTGCCACCAGCAGAGGTACAGGGGGCTACAATGAGCAGTTCTTC
TRBV4-3	TRBJ2-1	-	-	CASSPWGGADEQFF	TGCGCCAGCAGCCCTTGGGGGGGCGCGGATGAGCAGTTCTTC
TRBV6-5	TRBJ1-2	-	-	CASSYGVVGGGYTF	TGTGCCAGCAGTTACGGAGTAGTGGGGGGCGGCTACACCTTC
TRBV5-1	TRBJ1-1	-	-	CASSPQNLGTEAFF	TGCGCCAGCAGCCCACAAAACTTGGGGACTGAAGCTTTCTTT
TRBV2	TRBJ2-1	TRBD2	-	CASSASGSYNEQFF	TGTGCCAGCTCGGCTAGCGGTTCCTACAATGAGCAGTTCTTC
TRBV5-6	TRBJ1-1	-	-	CASSLAPLMNTEAFF	TGTGCCAGCAGCTTGGCCCCCTTGATGAACACTGAAGCTTTCTTT
TRBV7-8	TRBJ2-1	TRBD2	few	CASSQAGIVYNEQFF	TGTGCCAGCAGCCAAGCGGGAATAGTCTACAATGAGCAGTTCTTC
TRBV23-1	TRBJ1-2	-	-	CASSPRPANNYGYTF	TGCGCCAGCAGTCCCCGGCCAGCCAACAACTATGGCTACACCTTC
TRBV7-8	TRBJ2-3	TRBD2	few	CASSLSTSGGHTDTQYF	TGTGCCAGCAGCTTAAGTACTAGCGGGGGTCACACAGATACGCAGTATTTT
TRBV12-3/TRBV12-4	TRBJ2-2	TRBD1	-	CASSSGTDNTGELFF	TGTGCCAGCAGTTCCGGGACAGACAACACCGGGGAGCTGTTTTTT
TRBV6-2/TRBV6-3	TRBJ2-2	-	few	CASTQRVKMDTGELFF	TGTGCCAGCACGCAAAGGGTCAAGATGGACACCGGGGAGCTGTTTTTT
TRBV5-1	TRBJ2-7	-	few	CASRWSVDISYEQYF	TGCGCCAGCAGATGGTCAGTGGACATCTCCTACGAGCAGTACTTC
TRBV28	TRBJ2-7	-	-	CASSLWSSGHSYEQYF	TGTGCCAGCAGTTTATGGTCCAGCGGGCATTCCTACGAGCAGTACTTC
TRBV12-3/TRBV12-4	TRBJ2-7	TRBD2	many	CASSSGGSYEQYF	TGTGCCAGCAGTAGCGGGGGTTCCTACGAGCAGTACTTC